Listed below are T cell receptor beta chains from one sample, sequenced in a study of cytomegalovirus exposure and HLA in healthy donors. Sequencing used immunoSEQ multiplex PCR; TCRdb keeps in-frame clones, though not all of them. The sample shows over 95,000 clones, 74% of them seen only once. Sequencing was done on a sample of PBMCs. The receptors come from a middle-aged woman in good health and CMV-seropositive. The CDR3 runs from the conserved cysteine through the conserved F or W. D genes are given only for firm matches. Only some rows state a clone size, as once, few, many or a class for expanded clones.

j_call clone_size v_call d_call cdr3_aa cdr3_nt
TRBJ1-4 few TRBV6-1 . CASSDPLGREKLFF TGTGCCAGCAGTGATCCACTGGGGCGTGAAAAACTGTTTTTT
TRBJ1-5 . TRBV27 . CASSPPGGQPQHF TGTGCCAGCAGTCCCCCCGGGGGTCAGCCCCAGCATTTT
TRBJ2-7 . TRBV4-3 . CASSQAGVSYEQYF TGCGCCAGCAGCCAGGCCGGGGTCTCCTACGAGCAGTACTTC
TRBJ2-1 . TRBV30 TRBD1 CAWTLPGGPYNEQFF TGTGCCTGGACTCTCCCAGGGGGACCTTACAATGAGCAGTTCTTC
TRBJ1-6 . TRBV11-2 . CASSLDLYSPLHF TGTGCCAGCAGCTTAGATCTGTATTCACCCCTCCACTTT
TRBJ2-1 . TRBV11-3 TRBD2 CASSSAGTSVFNEQFF TGTGCCAGCAGCTCCGCCGGGACTAGCGTTTTCAATGAGCAGTTCTTC
TRBJ2-1 . TRBV7-9 . CASSYDPGNEQFF TGTGCCAGCAGTTACGATCCGGGGAATGAGCAGTTCTTC
TRBJ1-5 . TRBV2 . CASSGEQDQPQHF TGTGCCAGCAGTGGTGAACAAGATCAGCCCCAGCATTTT
TRBJ2-1 . TRBV4-2 TRBD2 CASSQGRPGLAANEQFF TGTGCCAGCAGCCAAGGTCGACCGGGACTAGCCGCCAATGAGCAGTTCTTC
TRBJ1-5 . TRBV7-2 . CASDPRWGAGNQPQHF TGTGCCAGCGATCCTAGATGGGGCGCGGGCAATCAGCCCCAGCATTTT
TRBJ2-7 . TRBV29-1 . CSVLPEVAEGYEQYF TGCAGCGTTCTACCGGAGGTAGCGGAGGGCTACGAGCAGTACTTC
TRBJ2-7 . TRBV6-6 . CASSYRDRYEQYF TGTGCCAGCAGTTATCGGGATCGCTACGAGCAGTACTTC
TRBJ1-4 once TRBV5-1 TRBD1 CASSLVALGDRVNEKLFF TGCGCCAGCAGCTTGGTGGCTTTAGGGGACAGAGTTAATGAAAAACTGTTTTTT
TRBJ2-7 few TRBV6-5 TRBD2 CASSLLGTNPYEQYF TGTGCCAGCAGTTTGCTCGGGACTAACCCCTACGAGCAGTACTTC
TRBJ1-2 . TRBV12-5 . CASGLVTVDGYTF TGTGCTAGTGGTTTGGTCACAGTGGATGGCTACACCTTC
TRBJ2-7 few TRBV19 TRBD1 CASSTGQGSYEQYF TGTGCCAGTAGTACCGGACAGGGTTCCTACGAGCAGTACTTC